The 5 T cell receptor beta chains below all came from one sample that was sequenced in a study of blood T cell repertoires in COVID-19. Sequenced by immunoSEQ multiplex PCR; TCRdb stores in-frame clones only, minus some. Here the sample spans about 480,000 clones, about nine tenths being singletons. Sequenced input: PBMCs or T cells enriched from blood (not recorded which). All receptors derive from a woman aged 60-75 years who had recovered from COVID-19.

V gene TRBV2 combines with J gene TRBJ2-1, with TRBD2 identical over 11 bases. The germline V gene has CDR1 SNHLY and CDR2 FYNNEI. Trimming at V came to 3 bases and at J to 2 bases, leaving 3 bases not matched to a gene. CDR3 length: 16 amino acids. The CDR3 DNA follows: TGTGCCAGCAGTGACCCACTAGCGGGGGCCTACAATGAGCAGTTCTTC. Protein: CASSDPLAGAYNEQFF.

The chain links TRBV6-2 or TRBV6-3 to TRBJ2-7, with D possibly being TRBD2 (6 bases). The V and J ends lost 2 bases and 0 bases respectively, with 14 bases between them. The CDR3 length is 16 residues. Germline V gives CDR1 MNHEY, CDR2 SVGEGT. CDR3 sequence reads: CASSYRAGQISYEQYV. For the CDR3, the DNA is TGTGCCAGCAGTTACAGGGCGGGGCAGATCTCCTACGAGCAGTACGTC.

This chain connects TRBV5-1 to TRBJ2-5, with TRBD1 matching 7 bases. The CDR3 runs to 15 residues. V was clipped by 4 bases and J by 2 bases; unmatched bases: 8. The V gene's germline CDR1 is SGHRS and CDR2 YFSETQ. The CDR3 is CASSINPGQQETQYF. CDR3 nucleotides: TGCGCCAGCAGCATAAATCCGGGACAGCAAGAGACCCAGTACTTC.

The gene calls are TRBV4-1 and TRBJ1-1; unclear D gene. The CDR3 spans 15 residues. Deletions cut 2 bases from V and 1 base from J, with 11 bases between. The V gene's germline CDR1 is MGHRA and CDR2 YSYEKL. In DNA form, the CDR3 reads TGCGCCAGCAGCCAACCCCTGGCCAGGAACACTGAAGCTTTCTTT. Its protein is CASSQPLARNTEAFF.

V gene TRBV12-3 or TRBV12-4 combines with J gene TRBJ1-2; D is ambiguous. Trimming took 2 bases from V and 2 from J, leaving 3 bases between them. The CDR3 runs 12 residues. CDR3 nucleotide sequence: TGTGCCAGCAGTTTACAGAACTATGGCTACACCTTC. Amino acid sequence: CASSLQNYGYTF.